The clone carrying this TCR beta chain has ten or more counts. No antigen is known for it. The CDR3 runs to 16 residues. Trimming at V came to 3 bases and at J to 9 bases, leaving 12 bases not matched to a gene. The germline CDR1 and CDR2 sequences are SGHKS and YYEKEE (reference sequence). TCRdb called the 5' RACE reads again in MiXCR, with one record for every CDR3 protein. The repertoire includes approximately 140,000 distinct CDR3 sequences, 9.3% of them detected once, and about 3.3% sits in the top ten. This record belongs to a study of CD8 T cells in ankylosing spondylitis. Study-wide results and caveats: Reported data indicate significant enrichment of disease-linked clones within matched ankylosing spondylitis synovial fluid. Blood of patients with ankylosing spondylitis appeared to be characterized by a TCR beta motif of several highly homologous variants.

This TCR was recovered from a male donor with ankylosing spondylitis or in good health (not recorded which). The chain carries TRBV5-5 and TRBJ2-2, with 9 bases fitting TRBD1. Sequencing input: blood, either unsorted or a sorted T cell fraction (not recorded which). CDR3 sequence: CASSSGQGVAYWELFF. The CDR3 bases are TGTGCCAGCAGCTCGGGACAGGGAGTGGCTTATTGGGAGCTGTTTTTT.